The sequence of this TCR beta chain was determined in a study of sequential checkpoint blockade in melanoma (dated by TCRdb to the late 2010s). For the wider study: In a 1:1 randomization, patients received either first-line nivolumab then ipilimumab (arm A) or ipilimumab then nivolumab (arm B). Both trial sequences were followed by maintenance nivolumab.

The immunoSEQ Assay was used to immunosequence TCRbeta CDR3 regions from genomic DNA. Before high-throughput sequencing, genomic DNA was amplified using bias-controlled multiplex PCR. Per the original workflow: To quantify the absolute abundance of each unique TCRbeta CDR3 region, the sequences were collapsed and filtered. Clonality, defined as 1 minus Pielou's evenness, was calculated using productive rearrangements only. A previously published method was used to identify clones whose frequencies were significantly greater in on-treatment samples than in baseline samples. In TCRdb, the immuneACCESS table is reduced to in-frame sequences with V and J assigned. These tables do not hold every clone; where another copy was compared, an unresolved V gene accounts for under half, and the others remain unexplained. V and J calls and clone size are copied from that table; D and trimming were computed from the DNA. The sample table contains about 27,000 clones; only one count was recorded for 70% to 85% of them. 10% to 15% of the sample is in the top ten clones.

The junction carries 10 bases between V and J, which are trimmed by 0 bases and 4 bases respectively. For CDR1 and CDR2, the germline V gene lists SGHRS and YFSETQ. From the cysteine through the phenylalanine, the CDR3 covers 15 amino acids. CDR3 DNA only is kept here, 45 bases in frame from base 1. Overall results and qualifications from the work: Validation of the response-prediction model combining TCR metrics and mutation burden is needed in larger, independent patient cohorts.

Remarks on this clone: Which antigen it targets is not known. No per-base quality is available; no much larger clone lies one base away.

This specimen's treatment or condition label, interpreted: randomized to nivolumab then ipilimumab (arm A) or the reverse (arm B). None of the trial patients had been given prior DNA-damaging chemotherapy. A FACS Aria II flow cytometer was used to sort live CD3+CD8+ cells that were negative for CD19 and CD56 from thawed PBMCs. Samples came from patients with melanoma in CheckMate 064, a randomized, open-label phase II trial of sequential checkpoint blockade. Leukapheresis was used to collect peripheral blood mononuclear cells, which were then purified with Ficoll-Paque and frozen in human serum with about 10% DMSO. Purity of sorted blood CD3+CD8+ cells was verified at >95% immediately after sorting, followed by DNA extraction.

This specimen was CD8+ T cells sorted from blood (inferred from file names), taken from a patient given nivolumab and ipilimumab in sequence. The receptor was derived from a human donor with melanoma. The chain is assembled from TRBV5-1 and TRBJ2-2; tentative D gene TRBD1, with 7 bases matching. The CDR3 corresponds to CASSLGQGGTGELFF. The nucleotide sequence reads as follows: TGCGCCAGCAGCTTGGGACAGGGAGGCACCGGGGAGCTGTTTTTT.